The next 15 T cell receptor beta chains were all read from a single sample in a study of molecular identifiers for immune sequencing clone quantification. TCRdb processed the PCR reads anew with MiXCR; each CDR3 protein has one entry. The sample carries nearly 650,000 distinct CDR3 sequences, roughly 23% recorded once. The sequencing input was naive CD8+ T cells from blood, with Jurkat cell RNA spiked in. Specified subset: FACS-sorted CD8+CD4-CCR7+CD45RA+ naive T cells. These receptors were obtained from a human donor in good health. Some libraries in this study had Jurkat cell RNA spiked in.

A remark on this clonotype: The CDR3 ends on some other residue instead of the conserved phenylalanine or tryptophan, so this is likely a read error. The chain recombines TRBV25-1 with TRBJ2-1; no clear D gene. The ends were cut back, 0 bases at V and 4 bases at J, with 7 bases in the middle. The germline gives CDR1 MGHDK, CDR2 SYGVNS. The CDR3 sequence is 14 residues long. The CDR3 DNA sequence: TGTGCCAGCAGTGAATACCGGCCGTACAATGAGCAGTTCTCC. Its translation: CASSEYRPYNEQFS.

About this clonotype: It may be a read error: a sequence one base away is much more abundant. V usage is TRBV4-1 and J usage is TRBJ2-3; possibly TRBD2 for D (5 bases). Looked up from germline, CDR1 is MGHRA and CDR2 is YSYEKL. The CDR3 totals 16 residues. V shed 0 bases and J shed 2 bases, with 12 bases lying between them. CDR3 residues: CASSQDRRGLTDTQYF. The CDR3, as DNA: TGCGCCAGCAGCCAAGATCGCCGGGGTCTCACAGATACGCAGTATTTT.

The table lists this clonotype with many counts. This chain connects TRBV4-3 to TRBJ2-3, with D perhaps TRBD2 (6 bases). Trimming stripped 0 bases from V and 3 bases from J, with 13 bases between. The CDR3 totals 16 residues. Looked up from germline, CDR1 is LGHNA and CDR2 is YSLEER. CDR3 DNA sequence: TGCGCCAGCAGCCAAGATGCGACTAGACTAACAGATACGCAGTATTTT. Translating gives CASSQDATRLTDTQYF.

As for this clonotype: This may be a read error, as it is one base from a much larger clone. The V call is TRBV7-2, the J call TRBJ1-6, with D unclear. The CDR3 runs to 14 residues. Per the germline V gene, CDR1 is SGHTA and CDR2 is FQGNSA. CDR3 DNA sequence: TGTGCCAGCAGCTTAGCTTGGACGGATTCACGCCTCCACTTT. Amino acids: CASSLAWTDSRLHF.

This clonotype appeared many times. The V and J genes are TRBV7-2 and TRBJ2-7; 8 bases are shared with TRBD1. V lost 1 base and J lost 3; bases outside the gene matches: 5. CDR1 is SGHTA and CDR2 is FQGNSA in the germline V gene. This CDR3 spans 15 amino acids. CDR3 nucleotide sequence: TGTGCCAGCAGCTTAGACCGGGACAGGCACTACGAGCAGTACTTC. Protein sequence: CASSLDRDRHYEQYF. Using reference TRBV7-2 and TRBJ2-7 for the parts outside the CDR3, the full variable domain is GAGVSQSPSNKVTEKGKDVELRCDPISGHTALYWYRQSLGQGLEFLIYFQGNSAPDKSGLPSDRFSAERTGGSVSTLTIQRTQQEDSAVYLCASSLDRDRHYEQYFGPGTRLTVT.

This clonotype came up many times. The V and J genes are TRBV14 and TRBJ2-7, with 7 positions matching TRBD2. Germline V gene sequence: CDR1 SGHDN, CDR2 FVKESK. This CDR3 comprises 15 residues. The trim removed 0 bases at V and 6 bases at J, leaving 8 bases unmatched. In DNA, the CDR3 is TGTGCCAGCAGCCAAGATCGGTCGGGACTAAGCGAGCAGTACTTC. The encoded protein is CASSQDRSGLSEQYF.

In its sample, this clonotype was seen many times. The chain joins TRBV20-1 to TRBJ2-7; 9 bases line up with TRBD2. V lost 3 bases to trimming and J lost 3 bases; unmatched junction nucleotides: 12. The CDR3 is made up of 16 amino acids. Germline V gene lookup returns CDR1 DFQATT and CDR2 SNEGSKA (reference sequence). The CDR3 sequence is CSARAIAGASIYEQYF. DNA for the CDR3: TGCAGTGCTAGGGCGATAGCGGGAGCTTCGATCTACGAGCAGTACTTC.

V is TRBV27 and J is TRBJ2-7, with TRBD1 as a possible D gene (5 bases). The CDR3 is 14 residues long. The V end was cut by 5 bases, the J end by 2 bases, with 13 bases between. Germline CDR1 MNHEY, CDR2 SMNVEV (reference sequence). CDR3: CASSILRVPYEQYF. For the CDR3, the DNA is TGTGCCAGCAGTATACTCAGGGTACCCTACGAGCAGTACTTC.

V gene TRBV27 combines with J gene TRBJ2-7; a possible D gene is TRBD1 (5 bases). V was shortened by 0 bases and J by 3 bases, with 9 bases between the two germline ends. CDR1 is MNHEY and CDR2 is SMNVEV in the germline V gene (reference sequence). This CDR3 contains 14 residues. Here the CDR3 DNA reads TGTGCCAGCAGTTTATCGGACACCTACTACGAGCAGTACTTC. Amino acid sequence: CASSLSDTYYEQYF.

This clonotype was detected only a few times. This rearrangement joins TRBV7-9 to TRBJ2-1; D is undetermined. Trimming shortened V by 2 bases and J by 5 bases, and 7 bases separated the two germline ends. Germline V gene lookup returns CDR1 SEHNR and CDR2 FQNEAQ (reference sequence). The CDR3 runs to 13 residues. The CDR3 DNA follows: TGTGCCAGCAGCTTAAACGCCAACAATGAGCAGTTCTTC. This gives the protein CASSLNANNEQFF.

This clonotype has at least ten counts. The chain joins TRBV27 to TRBJ2-5; a possible D gene is TRBD1 (6 bases). The CDR3 sequence is 15 residues long. V was trimmed by 6 bases and J by 4 bases, leaving 18 bases between them. Germline CDR1 reads MNHEY; CDR2 reads SMNVEV (reference sequence). CDR3 DNA sequence: TGTGCCAGCAGGCCCGGGGCAGGGGTAGGAGAGACCCAGTACTTC. Translation gives CASRPGAGVGETQYF.

This clonotype appeared a few times. The chain has TRBV7-6 and TRBJ2-6, with D tentatively TRBD1 (5 bases). Germline lookup yields CDR1 SGHVS and CDR2 FNYEAQ. This CDR3 is built from 17 residues. Trimming removed 2 bases from V and 0 bases from J, with 11 bases in between. The CDR3 loop is CASSLPWGDSGANVLTF. CDR3 nucleotide sequence: TGTGCCAGCAGCTTACCATGGGGCGACTCTGGGGCCAACGTCCTGACTTTC. The whole variable domain, remainder taken from reference TRBV7-6 and TRBJ2-6, is GAGVSQSPRYKVTKRGQDVALRCDPISGHVSLYWYRQALGQGPEFLTYFNYEAQQDKSGLPNDRFSAERPEGSISTLTIQRTEQRDSAMYRCASSLPWGDSGANVLTFGAGSRLTVL.

The chain couples TRBV4-3 to TRBJ2-3, with D tentatively TRBD1 (6 bases). CDR1 and CDR2 (germline): LGHNA, YSLEER. The CDR3 is 15 residues long. Trimming removed 4 bases at V and 1 base at J, with 12 bases between. CDR3 sequence: CASSRETGGTDTQYF. The CDR3 DNA reads as TGCGCCAGCAGCCGAGAGACAGGTGGCACAGATACGCAGTATTTT.

This clonotype was recorded a few times. V is TRBV4-3 and J is TRBJ1-6; perhaps TRBD1 as D (5 bases). Germline CDR1 LGHNA, CDR2 YSLEER. Trimming took 0 bases from V and 5 from J, leaving 11 bases between them. The CDR3 has 16 residues. The CDR3 loop is CASSQDAGRNNSPLHF. The CDR3 bases are TGCGCCAGCAGCCAAGACGCGGGACGGAATAATTCACCCCTCCACTTT.

The chain combines TRBV30 with TRBJ2-3, with 7 bases fitting TRBD2. V shed 0 bases and J 0 bases; nucleotides not matched to a gene: 3. CDR3 length equals 15 residues. Germline loops: CDR1 GTSNPN, CDR2 SVGIG (reference sequence). This chain's CDR3 is CAWSVRLASTDTQYF. CDR3 bases: TGTGCCTGGAGTGTACGACTAGCTAGCACAGATACGCAGTATTTT. Based on the CDR3 plus reference TRBV30 and TRBJ2-3, the full variable domain is SQTIHQWPATLVQPVGSPLSLECTVEGTSNPNLYWYRQAAGRGLQLLFYSVGIGQISSEVPQNLSASRPQDRQFILSSKKLLLSDSGFYLCAWSVRLASTDTQYFGPGTRLTVL.